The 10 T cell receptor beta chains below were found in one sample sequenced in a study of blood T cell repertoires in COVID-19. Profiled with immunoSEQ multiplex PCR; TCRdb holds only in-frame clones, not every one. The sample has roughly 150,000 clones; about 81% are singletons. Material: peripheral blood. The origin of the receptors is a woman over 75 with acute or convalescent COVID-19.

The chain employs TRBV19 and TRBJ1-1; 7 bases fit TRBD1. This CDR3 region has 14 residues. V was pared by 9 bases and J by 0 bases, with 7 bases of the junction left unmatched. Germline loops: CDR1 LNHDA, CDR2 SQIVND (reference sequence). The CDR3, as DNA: TGTGCCAGCCGCCGGGACAGCCTGAACACTGAAGCTTTCTTT. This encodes CASRRDSLNTEAFF. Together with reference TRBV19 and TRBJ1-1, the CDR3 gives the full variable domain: DGGITQSPKYLFRKEGQNVTLSCEQNLNHDAMYWYRQDPGQGLRLIYYSQIVNDFQKGDIAEGYSVSREKKESFPLTVTSAQKNPTAFYLCASRRDSLNTEAFFGQGTRLTVV.

This CDR3 reads CASYRDRGNTGELFF. For the CDR3, the DNA is TGTGCCAGCTACCGGGACAGGGGGAACACCGGGGAGCTGTTTTTT. The chain couples TRBV19 to TRBJ2-2, with 10 bases fitting TRBD1. In germline, CDR1 is LNHDA, CDR2 SQIVND (reference sequence). J gave up 1 base and V 9 bases, and 5 bases lay outside the gene matches. The CDR3 contains 15 residues.

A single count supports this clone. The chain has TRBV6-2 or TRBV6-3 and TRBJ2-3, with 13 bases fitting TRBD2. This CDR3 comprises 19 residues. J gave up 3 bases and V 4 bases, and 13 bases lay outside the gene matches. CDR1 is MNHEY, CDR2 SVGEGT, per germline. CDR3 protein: CASSWLSTSGGPRTDTQYF. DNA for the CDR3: TGTGCCAGCAGTTGGCTGTCGACTAGCGGGGGGCCAAGAACAGATACGCAGTATTTT.

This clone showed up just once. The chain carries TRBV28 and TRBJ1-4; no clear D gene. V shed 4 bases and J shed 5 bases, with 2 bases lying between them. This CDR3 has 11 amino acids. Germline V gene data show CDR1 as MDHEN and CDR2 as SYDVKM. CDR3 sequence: CASSSNEKLFF. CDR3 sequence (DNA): TGTGCCAGCAGTTCAAATGAAAAACTGTTTTTT.

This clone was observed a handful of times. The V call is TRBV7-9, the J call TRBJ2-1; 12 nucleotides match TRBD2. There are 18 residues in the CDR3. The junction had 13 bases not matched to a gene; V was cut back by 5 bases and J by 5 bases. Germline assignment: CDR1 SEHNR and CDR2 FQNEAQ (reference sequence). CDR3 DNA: TGTGCCAGCAGCCAAGGGGCCCTAGCGGGGGGGCAACACAATGAGCAGTTCTTC. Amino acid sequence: CASSQGALAGGQHNEQFF.

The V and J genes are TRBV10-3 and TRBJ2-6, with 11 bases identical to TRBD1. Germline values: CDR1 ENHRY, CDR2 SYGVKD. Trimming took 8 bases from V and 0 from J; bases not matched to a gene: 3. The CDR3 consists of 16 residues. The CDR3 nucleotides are TGTGCCATCTCGGGGACAGGGGGCTCTGGGGCCAACGTCCTGACTTTC. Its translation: CAISGTGGSGANVLTF.

The CDR3 region has the DNA TGTGCCAGCAGCCCGGGACAGGAGCCGATCCAAGAGACCCAGTACTTC. It specifies CASSPGQEPIQETQYF. The chain couples TRBV5-4 to TRBJ2-5; 8 bases agree with TRBD1. J lost 1 base, V lost 4 bases, and 9 bases had no gene match. The CDR3 extends over 16 amino acids. Looked up from germline, CDR1 is SGHNT and CDR2 is YYREEE (reference sequence).

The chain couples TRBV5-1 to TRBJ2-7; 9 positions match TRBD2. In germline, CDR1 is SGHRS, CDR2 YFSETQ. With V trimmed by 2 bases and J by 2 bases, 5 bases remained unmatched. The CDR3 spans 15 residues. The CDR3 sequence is CASSFGPSGAYEQYF. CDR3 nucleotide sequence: TGCGCCAGCAGCTTCGGTCCTAGCGGGGCCTACGAGCAGTACTTC.

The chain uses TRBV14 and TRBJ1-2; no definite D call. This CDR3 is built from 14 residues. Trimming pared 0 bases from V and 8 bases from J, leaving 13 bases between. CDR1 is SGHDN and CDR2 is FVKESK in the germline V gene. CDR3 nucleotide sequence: TGTGCCAGCAGCCAAGATTTCCCGTTCAGGGGCTACACCTTC. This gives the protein CASSQDFPFRGYTF.

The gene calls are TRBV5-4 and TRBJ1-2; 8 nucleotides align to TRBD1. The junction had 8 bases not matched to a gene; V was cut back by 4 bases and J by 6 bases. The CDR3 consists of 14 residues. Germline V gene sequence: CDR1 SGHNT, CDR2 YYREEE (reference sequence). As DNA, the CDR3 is TGTGCCAGCAGCAACCGACAGGGGAGGAATGGCTACACCTTC. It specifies CASSNRQGRNGYTF.